This TCR beta chain was sequenced in a study of CD8+CD57+ T cells in acquired aplastic anemia. The sample holds many counts of this clonotype. Genomic DNA, the template, was used for profiling of the TCR beta VDJ and CDR3. TCRdb redid the calling of the reads with MiXCR, one entry per CDR3 protein. This sample has about 130,000 distinct CDR3 sequences, with roughly 50% found just once. The germline gives CDR1 DFQATT, CDR2 SNEGSKA (reference sequence). CDR3 size: 15 residues. Germline trimming cut 6 bases from V and 0 bases from J; bases unmatched to any gene: 11. The TCR was taken from a human donor in good health, serving as a control. V usage is TRBV20-1 and J usage is TRBJ2-7; 7 positions match TRBD1. The sample consisted of sorted CD4+, CD8+, or CD8+CD57+ T cells (not recorded which) from PBMCs. The CDR3 protein is CSARQTGQTSYEQYF. The DNA of the CDR3 is TGCAGTGCCCGTCAAACGGGACAGACCTCCTACGAGCAGTACTTC.